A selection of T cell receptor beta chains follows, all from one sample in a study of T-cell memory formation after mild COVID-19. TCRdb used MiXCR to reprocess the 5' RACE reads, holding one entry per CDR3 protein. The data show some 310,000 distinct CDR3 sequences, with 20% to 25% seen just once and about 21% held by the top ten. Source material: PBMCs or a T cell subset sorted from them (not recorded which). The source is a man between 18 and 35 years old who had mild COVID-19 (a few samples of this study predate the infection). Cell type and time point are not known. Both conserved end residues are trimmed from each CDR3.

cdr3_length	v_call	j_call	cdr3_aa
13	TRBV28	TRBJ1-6	ASRPGDRVNSPLH
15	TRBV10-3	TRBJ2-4	AISESAGQGAVNIQY
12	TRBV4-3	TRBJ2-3	ASSHNPVRDTQY
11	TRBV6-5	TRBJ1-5	ASRARSNQPQH
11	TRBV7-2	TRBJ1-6	ASSFTGDSPLH
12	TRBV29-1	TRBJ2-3	SVATGLRTDTQY
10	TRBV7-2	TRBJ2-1	ASSRSVDEQF
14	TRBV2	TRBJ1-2	ASSPDIPPANYGYT
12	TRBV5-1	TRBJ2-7	ASSPDRVPNEQY
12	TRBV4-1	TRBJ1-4	ATKVQGGNEKLF
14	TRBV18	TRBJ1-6	ASSSMPGGVDSPLH
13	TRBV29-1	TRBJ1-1	SVGAGWGMNTEAF
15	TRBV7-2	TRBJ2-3	ASSLVGVSGGTDTQY
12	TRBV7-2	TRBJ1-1	ASSNGQWNTEAF
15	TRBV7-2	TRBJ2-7	ASSYSNRGLGSYEQY
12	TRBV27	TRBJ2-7	ASSSLAESYEQY
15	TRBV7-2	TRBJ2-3	ASSLTRLAGSTDTQY
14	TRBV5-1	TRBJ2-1	ASSLGGTRFLDEQF